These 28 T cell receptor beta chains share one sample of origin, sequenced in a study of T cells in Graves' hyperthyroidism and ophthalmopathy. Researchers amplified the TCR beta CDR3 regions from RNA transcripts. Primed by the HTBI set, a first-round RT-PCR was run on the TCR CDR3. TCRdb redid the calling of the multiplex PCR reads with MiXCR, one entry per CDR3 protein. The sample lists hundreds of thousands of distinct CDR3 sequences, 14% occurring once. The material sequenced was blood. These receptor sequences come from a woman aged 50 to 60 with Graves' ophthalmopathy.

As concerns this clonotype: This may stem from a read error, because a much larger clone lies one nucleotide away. The CDR3 spells CSARRAGTSTDTQYF. The CDR3 DNA reads as TGCAGTGCCCGCCGTGCAGGGACTAGCACAGATACGCAGTATTTT. The V and J genes are TRBV20-1 and TRBJ2-3; TRBD2 is a possible D gene (6 bases). The CDR3 covers 15 residues. Trimming took off 6 bases at V and 0 bases at J, with 16 bases between the two ends. Looked up from germline, CDR1 is DFQATT and CDR2 is SNEGSKA (reference sequence).

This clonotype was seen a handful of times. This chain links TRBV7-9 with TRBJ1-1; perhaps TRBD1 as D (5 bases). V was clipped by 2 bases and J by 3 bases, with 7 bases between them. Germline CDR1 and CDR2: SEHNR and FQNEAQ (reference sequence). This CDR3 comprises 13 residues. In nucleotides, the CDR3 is TGTGCCAGCAGCTTACCGACAGACACTGAAGCTTTCTTT. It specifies CASSLPTDTEAFF.

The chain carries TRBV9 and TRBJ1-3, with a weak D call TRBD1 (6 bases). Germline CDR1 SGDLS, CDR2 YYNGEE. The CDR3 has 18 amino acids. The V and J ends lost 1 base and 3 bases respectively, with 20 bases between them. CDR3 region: CASSVLQVRGARGNTIYF. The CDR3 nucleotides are TGTGCCAGCAGCGTATTACAAGTGCGGGGGGCGCGTGGAAACACCATATATTTT.

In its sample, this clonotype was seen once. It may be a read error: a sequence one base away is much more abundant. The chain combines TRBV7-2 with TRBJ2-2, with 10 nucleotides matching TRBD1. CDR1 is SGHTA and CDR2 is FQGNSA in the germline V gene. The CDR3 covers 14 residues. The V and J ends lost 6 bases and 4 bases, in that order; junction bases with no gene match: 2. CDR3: CASRRQGATGELFF. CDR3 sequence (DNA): TGTGCCAGCAGACGACAGGGGGCCACCGGGGAGCTGTTTTTT.

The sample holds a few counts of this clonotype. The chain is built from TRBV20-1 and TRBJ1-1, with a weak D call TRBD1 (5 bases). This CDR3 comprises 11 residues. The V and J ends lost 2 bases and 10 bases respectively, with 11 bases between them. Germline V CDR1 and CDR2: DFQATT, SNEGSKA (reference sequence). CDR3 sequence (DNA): TGCAGTGCTAGACAGGGTTTGAGAGCTTTCTTT. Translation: CSARQGLRAFF.

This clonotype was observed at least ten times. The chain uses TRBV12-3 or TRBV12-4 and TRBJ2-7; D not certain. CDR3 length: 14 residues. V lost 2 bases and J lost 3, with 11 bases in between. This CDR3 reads CASSLSGKNYEQYF. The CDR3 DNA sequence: TGTGCCAGCAGTTTATCTGGAAAAAACTACGAGCAGTACTTC.

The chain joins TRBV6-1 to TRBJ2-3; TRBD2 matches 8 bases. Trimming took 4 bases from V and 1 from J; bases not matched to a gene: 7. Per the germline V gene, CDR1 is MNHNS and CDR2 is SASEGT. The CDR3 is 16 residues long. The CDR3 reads CASSAPGTSGTDTQYF. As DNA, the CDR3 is TGTGCCAGCAGTGCCCCCGGGACTAGTGGCACAGATACGCAGTATTTT.

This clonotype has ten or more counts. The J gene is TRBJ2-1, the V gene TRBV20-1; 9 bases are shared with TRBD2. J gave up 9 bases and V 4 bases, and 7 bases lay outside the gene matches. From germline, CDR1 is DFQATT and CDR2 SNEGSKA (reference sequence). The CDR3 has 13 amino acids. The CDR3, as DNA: TGCAGTGCTAAATCCGGGACTAGCTTTGAGCAGTTCTTC. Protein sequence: CSAKSGTSFEQFF.

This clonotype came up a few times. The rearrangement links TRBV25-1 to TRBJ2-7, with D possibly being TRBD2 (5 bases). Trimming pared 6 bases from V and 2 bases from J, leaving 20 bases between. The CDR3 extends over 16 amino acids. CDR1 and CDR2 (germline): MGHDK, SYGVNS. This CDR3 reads CASSVGIKGRAYEQYF. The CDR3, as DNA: TGTGCCAGCAGCGTCGGAATTAAAGGGAGAGCCTACGAGCAGTACTTC.

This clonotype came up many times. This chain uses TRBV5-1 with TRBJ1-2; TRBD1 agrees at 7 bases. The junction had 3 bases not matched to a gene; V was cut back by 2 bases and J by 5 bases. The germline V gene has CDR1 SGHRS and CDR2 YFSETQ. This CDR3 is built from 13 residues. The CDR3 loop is CASSFDRVYGYTF. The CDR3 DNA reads TGCGCCAGCAGCTTTGACAGGGTATATGGCTACACCTTC. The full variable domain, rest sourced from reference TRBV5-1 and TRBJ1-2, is KAGVTQTPRYLIKTRGQQVTLSCSPISGHRSVSWYQQTPGQGLQFLFEYFSETQRNKGNFPGRFSGRQFSNSRSEMNVSTLELGDSALYLCASSFDRVYGYTFGSGTRLTVV.

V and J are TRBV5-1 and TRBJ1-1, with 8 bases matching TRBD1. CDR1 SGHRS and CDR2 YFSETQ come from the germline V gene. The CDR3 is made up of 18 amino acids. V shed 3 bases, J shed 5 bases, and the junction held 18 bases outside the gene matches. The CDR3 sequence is CASSWKGMDRVGITEAFF. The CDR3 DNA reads TGCGCCAGCAGCTGGAAGGGGATGGACAGGGTGGGTATTACTGAAGCTTTCTTT.

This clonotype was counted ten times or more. The CDR3 bases are TGTGCCAGCAGTTACTCGAGTGGGCAAGGCTATGGCTACACCTTC. Encoded protein: CASSYSSGQGYGYTF. The chain combines TRBV6-2 or TRBV6-3 with TRBJ1-2; D not certain. The length of the CDR3 is 15 residues. Deletions cut 0 bases from V and 4 bases from J, with 12 bases between. Per the germline V gene, CDR1 is MNHEY and CDR2 is SVGEGT.

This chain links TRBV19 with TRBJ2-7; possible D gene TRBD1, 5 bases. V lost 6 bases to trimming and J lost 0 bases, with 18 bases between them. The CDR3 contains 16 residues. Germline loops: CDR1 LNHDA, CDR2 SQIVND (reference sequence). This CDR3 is CASSPWTRIGSYEQYF. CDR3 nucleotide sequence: TGTGCCAGTAGCCCCTGGACAAGGATTGGCTCCTACGAGCAGTACTTC.

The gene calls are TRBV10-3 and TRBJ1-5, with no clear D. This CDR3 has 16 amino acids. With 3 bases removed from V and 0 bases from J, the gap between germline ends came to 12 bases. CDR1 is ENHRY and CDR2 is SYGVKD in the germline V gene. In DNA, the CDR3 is TGTGCCATCAGTGACGGGTTCTCCCCTAGCAATCAGCCCCAGCATTTT. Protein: CAISDGFSPSNQPQHF.

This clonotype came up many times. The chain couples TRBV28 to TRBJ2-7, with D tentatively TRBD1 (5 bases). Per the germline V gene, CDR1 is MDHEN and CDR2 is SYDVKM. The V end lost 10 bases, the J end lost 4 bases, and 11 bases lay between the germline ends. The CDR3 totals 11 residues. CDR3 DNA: TGTGCCACAGACAGAGATTACGAGCAGTACTTC. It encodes CATDRDYEQYF.

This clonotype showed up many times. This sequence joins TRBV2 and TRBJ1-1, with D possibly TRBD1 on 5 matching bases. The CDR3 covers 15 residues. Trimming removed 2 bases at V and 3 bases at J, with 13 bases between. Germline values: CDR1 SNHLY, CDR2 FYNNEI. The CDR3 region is CASSESGLGDTEAFF. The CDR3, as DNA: TGTGCCAGCAGTGAATCTGGGTTGGGGGACACTGAAGCTTTCTTT.

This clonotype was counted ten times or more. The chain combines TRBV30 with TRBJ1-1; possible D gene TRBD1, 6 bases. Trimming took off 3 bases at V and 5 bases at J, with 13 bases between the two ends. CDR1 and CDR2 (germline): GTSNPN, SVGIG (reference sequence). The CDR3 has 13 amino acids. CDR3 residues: CAWSREGGTEAFF. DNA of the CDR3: TGTGCCTGGAGCCGAGAAGGGGGTACTGAAGCTTTCTTT.

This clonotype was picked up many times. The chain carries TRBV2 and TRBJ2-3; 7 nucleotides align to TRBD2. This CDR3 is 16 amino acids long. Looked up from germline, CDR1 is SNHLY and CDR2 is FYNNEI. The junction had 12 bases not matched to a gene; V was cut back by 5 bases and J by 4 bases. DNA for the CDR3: TGTGCCAGCAGTAGTTATGAGCGGGACGAGGCAGATACGCAGTATTTT. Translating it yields CASSSYERDEADTQYF.

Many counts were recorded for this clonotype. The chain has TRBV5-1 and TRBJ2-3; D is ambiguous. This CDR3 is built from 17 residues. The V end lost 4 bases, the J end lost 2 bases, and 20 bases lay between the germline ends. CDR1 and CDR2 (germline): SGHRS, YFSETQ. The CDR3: CASSLGIEARNTDTQYF. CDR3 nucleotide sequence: TGCGCCAGCAGCCTGGGAATTGAAGCCCGAAACACAGATACGCAGTATTTT. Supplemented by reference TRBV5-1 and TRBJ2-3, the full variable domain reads KAGVTQTPRYLIKTRGQQVTLSCSPISGHRSVSWYQQTPGQGLQFLFEYFSETQRNKGNFPGRFSGRQFSNSRSEMNVSTLELGDSALYLCASSLGIEARNTDTQYFGPGTRLTVL.

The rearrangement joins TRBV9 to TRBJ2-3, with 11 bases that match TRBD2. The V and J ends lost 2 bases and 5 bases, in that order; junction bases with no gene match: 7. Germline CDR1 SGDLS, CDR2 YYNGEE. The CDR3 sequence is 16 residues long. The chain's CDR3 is CASSVSGRALGDTQYF. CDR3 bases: TGTGCCAGCAGCGTTAGCGGGAGGGCCCTCGGAGATACGCAGTATTTT.

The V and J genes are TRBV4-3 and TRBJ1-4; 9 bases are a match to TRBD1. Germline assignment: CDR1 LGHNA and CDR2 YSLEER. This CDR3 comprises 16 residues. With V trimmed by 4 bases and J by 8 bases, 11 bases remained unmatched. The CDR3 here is CASSPGGTGRSEKLFF. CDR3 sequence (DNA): TGCGCCAGCAGCCCCGGCGGGACAGGGAGGTCGGAAAAACTGTTTTTT.

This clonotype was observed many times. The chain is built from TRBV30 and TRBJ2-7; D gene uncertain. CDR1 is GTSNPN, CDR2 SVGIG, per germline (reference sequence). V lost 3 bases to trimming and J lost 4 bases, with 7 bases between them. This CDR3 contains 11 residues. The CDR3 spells CAWRSFYEQYF. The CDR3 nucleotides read TGTGCCTGGAGGAGTTTTTACGAGCAGTACTTC.

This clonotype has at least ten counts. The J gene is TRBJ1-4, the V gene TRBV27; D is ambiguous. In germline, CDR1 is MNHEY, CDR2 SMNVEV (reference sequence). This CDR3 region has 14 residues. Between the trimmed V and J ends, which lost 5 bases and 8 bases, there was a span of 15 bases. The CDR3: CASSLRRYAEKLFF. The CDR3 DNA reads TGTGCCAGCAGTCTACGACGATACGCGGAAAAACTGTTTTTT.

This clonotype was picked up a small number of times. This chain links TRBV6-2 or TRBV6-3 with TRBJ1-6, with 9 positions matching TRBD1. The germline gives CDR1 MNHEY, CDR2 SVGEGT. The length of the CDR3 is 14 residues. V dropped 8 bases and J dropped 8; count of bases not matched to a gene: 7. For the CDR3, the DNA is TGTGCCAGCGTGCCGACAGGGGGTTATTCACCCCTCCACTTT. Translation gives CASVPTGGYSPLHF.

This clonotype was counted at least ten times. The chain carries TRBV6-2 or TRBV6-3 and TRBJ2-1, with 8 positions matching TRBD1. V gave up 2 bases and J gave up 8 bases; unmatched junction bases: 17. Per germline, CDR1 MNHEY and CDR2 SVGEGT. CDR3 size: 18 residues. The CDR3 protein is CASSYPRTGSPMKDEQFF. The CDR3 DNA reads TGTGCCAGCAGTTACCCCCGGACAGGGTCCCCAATGAAGGATGAGCAGTTCTTC.

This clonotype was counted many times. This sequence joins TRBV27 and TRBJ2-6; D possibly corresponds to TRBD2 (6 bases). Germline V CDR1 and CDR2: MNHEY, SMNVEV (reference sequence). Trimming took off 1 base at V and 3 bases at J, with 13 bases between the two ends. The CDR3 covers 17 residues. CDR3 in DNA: TGTGCCAGCAGTTTATTCCTTAGGCGGGATGGGGCCAACGTCCTGACTTTC. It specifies CASSLFLRRDGANVLTF. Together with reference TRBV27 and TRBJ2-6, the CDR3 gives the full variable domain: EAQVTQNPRYLITVTGKKLTVTCSQNMNHEYMSWYRQDPGLGLRQIYYSMNVEVTDKGDVPEGYKVSRKEKRNFPLILESPSPNQTSLYFCASSLFLRRDGANVLTFGAGSRLTVL.

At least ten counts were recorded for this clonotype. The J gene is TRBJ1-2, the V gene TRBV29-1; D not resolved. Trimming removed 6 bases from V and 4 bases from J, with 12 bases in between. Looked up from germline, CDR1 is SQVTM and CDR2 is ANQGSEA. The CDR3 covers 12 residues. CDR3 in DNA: TGCAGCGTATTATCAGACACCTATGGCTACACCTTC. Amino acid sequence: CSVLSDTYGYTF.

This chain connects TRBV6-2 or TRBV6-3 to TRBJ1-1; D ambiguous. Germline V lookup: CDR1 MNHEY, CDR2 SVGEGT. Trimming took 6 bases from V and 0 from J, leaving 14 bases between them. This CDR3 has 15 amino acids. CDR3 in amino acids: CASRLSSSMNTEAFF. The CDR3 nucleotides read TGTGCCAGCAGACTCTCGTCGAGTATGAACACTGAAGCTTTCTTT.